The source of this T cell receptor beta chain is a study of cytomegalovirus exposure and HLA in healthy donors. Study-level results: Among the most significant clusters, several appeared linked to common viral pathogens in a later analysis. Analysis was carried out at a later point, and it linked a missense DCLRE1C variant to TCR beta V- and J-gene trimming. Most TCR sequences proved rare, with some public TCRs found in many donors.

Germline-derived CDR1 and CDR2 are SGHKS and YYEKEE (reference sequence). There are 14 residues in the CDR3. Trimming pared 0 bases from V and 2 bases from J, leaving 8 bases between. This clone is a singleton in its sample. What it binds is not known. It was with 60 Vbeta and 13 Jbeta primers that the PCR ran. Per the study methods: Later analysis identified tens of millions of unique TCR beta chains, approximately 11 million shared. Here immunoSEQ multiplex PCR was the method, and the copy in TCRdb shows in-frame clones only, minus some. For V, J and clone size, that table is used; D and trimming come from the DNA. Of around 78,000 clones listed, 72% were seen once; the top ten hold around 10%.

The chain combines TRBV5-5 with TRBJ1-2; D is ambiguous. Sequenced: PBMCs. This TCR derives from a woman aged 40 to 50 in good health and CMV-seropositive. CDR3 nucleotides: TGTGCCAGCAGCTTGGCCGCAGCGAACTATGGCTACACCTTC. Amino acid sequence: CASSLAAANYGYTF.